This T cell receptor beta chain was found in a study of T cells in Graves' hyperthyroidism and ophthalmopathy. Whole-study results and caveats: Most clonotypes expanded in the thyroid (above 0.001) were also present in blood.

Amplification targeted TCR beta CDR3 regions from RNA transcripts. Researchers ran a first-round RT-PCR on the TCR CDR3 using the HTBI primer set. TCRdb fed the multiplex PCR reads into MiXCR, producing one record per CDR3 protein. The sample lists about 600,000 distinct CDR3 sequences; more than 13% were seen once. This clonotype has ten or more counts. Its matching antigen is unknown. This CDR3 is 16 amino acids long. From germline, CDR1 is SGHVS and CDR2 FQNEAQ. V shed 1 base and J shed 1 base, with 11 bases lying between them. Exclusion of a patient resulted from uncontrolled infection, other autoimmune disease, pregnancy or lactation.

Sequencing was done on a sample of blood. The sequence was collected from a woman aged 18 to 35 with Graves' ophthalmopathy. The chain has TRBV7-8 and TRBJ2-1; D unclear. CDR3 in DNA: TGTGCCAGCAGCTTAGAGGGCGTAGGGTCCTACAATGAGCAGTTCTTC. It specifies CASSLEGVGSYNEQFF. The full variable domain, with the rest looked up from reference TRBV7-8 and TRBJ2-1, is GAGVSQSPRYKVAKRGQDVALRCDPISGHVSLFWYQQALGQGPEFLTYFQNEAQLDKSGLPSDRFFAERPEGSVSTLKIQRTQQEDSAVYLCASSLEGVGSYNEQFFGPGTRLTVL.